One and the same sample provided the 20 T cell receptor beta chains below, sequenced in a study of T cell repertoires in cytomegalovirus infection. In TCRdb, the reads were re-called with MiXCR into one record per CDR3 protein. The table includes approximately 1,000,000 distinct CDR3 sequences, approximately 30% detected once. These receptors' targets are unknown. The specimen was cultured CD8+ T cells from PBMCs, collected from culture after CMV antigen stimulation. These receptors came from a human donor in good health (CMV status not recorded). Some clones in this sample may be carry-over from other donors' samples.

The chain has TRBV11-3 and TRBJ2-7, with TRBD1 as a possible D gene (6 bases). CDR1 and CDR2 (germline): SGHNT, YENEEA. The CDR3 runs to 14 residues. The V end lost 0 bases, the J end lost 2 bases, and 8 bases lay between the germline ends. The CDR3: CASSLEGTPYEQYF. The CDR3 nucleotides are TGTGCCAGCAGCTTAGAAGGGACACCCTACGAGCAGTACTTC.

The chain recombines TRBV6-1 with TRBJ2-7; unclear D gene. Deletions cut 10 bases from V and 4 bases from J, with 8 bases between. CDR1 MNHNS and CDR2 SASEGT come from the germline V gene. This CDR3 is built from 10 residues. The CDR3 loop is CATWGYEQYF. The CDR3 region has the DNA TGTGCCACATGGGGATACGAGCAGTACTTC.

This chain joins TRBV5-4 and TRBJ2-1; 13 bases are shared with TRBD2. V trimming: 6 bases; J trimming: 8 bases; junction bases outside the gene matches: 17. Germline values: CDR1 SGHNT, CDR2 YYREEE (reference sequence). The CDR3 length is 18 residues. In DNA, the CDR3 is TGTGCCAGCACGGGGGAAAAGGGGGCGACTAGCGGGGGGTATGAGCAGTTCTTC. Protein product: CASTGEKGATSGGYEQFF.

The J gene is TRBJ2-5, the V gene TRBV6-5; tentatively, D is TRBD2 (5 bases). The CDR3 totals 15 residues. Per the germline V gene, CDR1 is MNHEY and CDR2 is SVGAGI. V lost 2 bases, J lost 11 bases, and 21 bases lay in between. The CDR3, as DNA: TGTGCCAGCAGTTACCCCCGGGGTACACTTCTTGTGCAGTACTTC. This encodes CASSYPRGTLLVQYF.

This clonotype was seen many times. J is TRBJ1-4 and V is TRBV7-8, with D hard to call. With 2 bases removed from V and 0 bases from J, the gap between germline ends came to 7 bases. Per the germline V gene, CDR1 is SGHVS and CDR2 is FQNEAQ. This CDR3 contains 15 residues. The CDR3 DNA sequence: TGTGCCAGCAGCTTATTGCCTGCAACTAATGAAAAACTGTTTTTT. This codes for CASSLLPATNEKLFF.

This clonotype was counted at least ten times. The CDR3 region is CASSSELSEKYQETQYF. CDR3 bases: TGTGCCAGCAGCTCAGAACTGTCAGAGAAGTACCAAGAGACCCAGTACTTC. The chain couples TRBV7-2 to TRBJ2-5; D is unclear. Germline CDR1 and CDR2: SGHTA and FQGNSA. The length of the CDR3 is 17 residues. The V and J ends lost 4 bases and 0 bases respectively, with 18 bases between them.

This clonotype has at least ten counts. V usage is TRBV6-5 and J usage is TRBJ2-2, with D uncertain. V lost 0 bases and J lost 4, with 3 bases in between. This CDR3 is 13 amino acids long. CDR1 and CDR2 (germline): MNHEY, SVGAGI. CDR3 in DNA: TGTGCCAGCAGTTACTCGCTCACCGGGGAGCTGTTTTTT. It encodes CASSYSLTGELFF.

The rearrangement joins TRBV24-1 to TRBJ1-4; D gene ambiguous. The CDR3 runs 13 residues. Trimming took off 3 bases at V and 6 bases at J, with 7 bases between the two ends. Germline CDR1 and CDR2: KGHDR and SFDVKD. CDR3 coding DNA: TGTGCCACCAGTGATCCCTTGGATGAAAAACTGTTTTTT. Translating gives CATSDPLDEKLFF.

This clonotype was recorded many times. The rearrangement links TRBV6-1 to TRBJ1-5; D unresolved. The CDR3 spans 14 residues. With 2 bases removed from V and 3 bases from J, the gap between germline ends came to 8 bases. Germline V CDR1 and CDR2: MNHNS, SASEGT. This CDR3 is CASSEFGFNQPQHF. CDR3 sequence (DNA): TGTGCCAGCAGTGAATTTGGGTTCAATCAGCCCCAGCATTTT.

Concerning this clonotype itself: Compared with germline, one end of the junction differs, possibly owing to a read error. The chain is built from TRBV13 and TRBJ2-1; D is uncertain. The V gene's germline CDR1 is PRHDT and CDR2 FYEKMQ (reference sequence). The CDR3 spans 14 residues. CDR3 in DNA: TGCGCCAGCAGCTTTCCGCGGATAGACAATGAGCAGTTCTTC. This translates into CASSFPRIDNEQFF.

This clonotype occurred a few times. This rearrangement joins TRBV9 to TRBJ2-1; maybe TRBD2 (6 bases). The CDR3 extends over 14 amino acids. V was shortened by 3 bases and J by 2 bases, with 9 bases between the two germline ends. Per the germline V gene, CDR1 is SGDLS and CDR2 is YYNGEE. CDR3 protein: CASSGGEAYNEQFF. The CDR3 DNA follows: TGTGCCAGCAGCGGCGGGGAAGCCTACAATGAGCAGTTCTTC.

This chain connects TRBV6-8 to TRBJ1-6, with D unclear. In germline, CDR1 is MNHGY, CDR2 SAAAGT. V was trimmed by 0 bases and J by 9 bases, leaving 6 bases between them. The CDR3 has 13 amino acids. The CDR3 spells CASSYSQVSPLHF. The CDR3 DNA reads TGTGCCAGCAGTTACTCTCAGGTTTCACCCCTCCACTTT.

Turning to this clonotype: One end of the junction is discordant with germline, which a read error may explain. The genes are TRBV19 and TRBJ2-5, with D maybe TRBD2 (6 bases). CDR3 length: 14 residues. The germline gives CDR1 LNHDA, CDR2 SQIVND (reference sequence). CDR3 sequence reads: CSSSPGLFQETQYF. CDR3 nucleotide sequence: TGTTCCAGTAGTCCCGGACTATTCCAAGAGACCCAGTACTTC.

The V call is TRBV19, the J call TRBJ1-5; 7 nucleotides align to TRBD1. The V segment lost 8 bases and the J segment 7 bases; nucleotides outside the gene matches: 5. The CDR3 has 12 residues. Germline V gene lookup returns CDR1 LNHDA and CDR2 SQIVND (reference sequence). CDR3 protein: CASRKGGQPQHF. The CDR3 nucleotides are TGTGCCAGTCGTAAAGGGGGCCAGCCCCAGCATTTT.

The sample holds a few counts of this clonotype. The chain uses TRBV11-1 and TRBJ2-2; D gene unclear. Per the germline V gene, CDR1 is SGHAT and CDR2 is FQDESV (reference sequence). V was trimmed by 3 bases and J by 1 base, leaving 12 bases between them. The CDR3 consists of 16 residues. The CDR3: CASSFLADVNTGELFF. CDR3 bases: TGTGCCAGCAGCTTCCTTGCGGACGTGAACACCGGGGAGCTGTTTTTT.

This chain uses TRBV6-2 or TRBV6-3 with TRBJ2-1, with 13 bases matching TRBD2. The CDR3 length is 16 residues. Germline V gives CDR1 MNHEY, CDR2 SVGEGT. V trimming: 6 bases; J trimming: 9 bases; junction bases outside the gene matches: 11. The CDR3 region is CASSQGLAGIRGEQFF. The CDR3, as DNA: TGTGCCAGCAGCCAGGGACTAGCGGGGATTAGAGGTGAGCAGTTCTTC.

This clonotype was observed a few times. The chain couples TRBV5-1 to TRBJ1-1; possible D gene TRBD1, 5 bases. V lost 0 bases, J lost 11 bases, and 8 bases lay in between. The length of the CDR3 is 11 residues. Germline V lookup: CDR1 SGHRS, CDR2 YFSETQ. The CDR3 nucleotides read TGCGCCAGCAGCTTGGGAGGGGTCGCTTTCTTT. It translates to CASSLGGVAFF. The full variable domain, its missing parts supplied by reference TRBV5-1 and TRBJ1-1, is KAGVTQTPRYLIKTRGQQVTLSCSPISGHRSVSWYQQTPGQGLQFLFEYFSETQRNKGNFPGRFSGRQFSNSRSEMNVSTLELGDSALYLCASSLGGVAFFGQGTRLTVV.

The J gene is TRBJ1-2, the V gene TRBV7-9; D not resolved. The V and J ends lost 2 bases and 8 bases respectively, with 12 bases between them. The V gene's germline CDR1 is SEHNR and CDR2 FQNEAQ (reference sequence). The CDR3 is 13 residues long. The CDR3 DNA follows: TGTGCCAGCAGCTTATTCCCCCTCGAGGGCTACACCTTC. As protein: CASSLFPLEGYTF.

The J gene is TRBJ2-2, the V gene TRBV9, with D uncertain. V was clipped by 4 bases and J by 6 bases, with 7 bases between them. The CDR3 covers 12 residues. Per germline, CDR1 SGDLS and CDR2 YYNGEE. DNA for the CDR3: TGTGCCAGCAGCCCCTCCTCCGGGGAGCTGTTTTTT. Its translation: CASSPSSGELFF.

This clonotype was observed many times. The J gene is TRBJ2-7, the V gene TRBV7-9; 10 positions agree with TRBD1. Germline CDR1 is SEHNR and CDR2 is FQNEAQ (reference sequence). The CDR3 has 12 residues. After removal of 5 bases from V and 6 bases from J, the junction contained 1 base not matched to a gene. CDR3 DNA sequence: TGTGCCAGCAGCGGGGACAGGGGCGAGCAGTACTTC. Its translation: CASSGDRGEQYF.